This T cell receptor (beta chain) was recorded in a study of blood T cell repertoires in COVID-19. About the study: Acute and convalescent COVID-19 specimens originated in the United States, Italy and Spain. T cells, B-cell-depleted T cells, or PBMCs provided the cDNA or gDNA that served as material.

Source study methods: Reference gene primers were amplified, and this amplification served to estimate nucleated cell counts. Profiled with immunoSEQ multiplex PCR; TCRdb holds only in-frame clones, not every one. V, J and clone size were drawn from that table, and D and trimming were deduced from the DNA. The sample contains over 55,000 clones, about 84% of which appear only once. Per germline, CDR1 LNHDA and CDR2 SQIVND (reference sequence). The CDR3 is 13 residues long. The ends were cut back, 6 bases at V and 8 bases at J, with 13 bases in the middle. The genes are TRBV19 and TRBJ1-4; no definite D call. The sequencing input was peripheral blood. This TCR was sampled from a human donor in a cohort sampled during active COVID-19. The CDR3 DNA reads as TGTGCCAGTAGGCAGCAAGTGAGGGAAAAACTGTTTTTT. It specifies CASRQQVREKLFF.